This section outlines one T cell receptor (beta chain) sequence together with its context. As yet, its antigen is unknown. The data were obtained in a study of cytomegalovirus exposure and HLA in healthy donors. Findings of the study overall: Most subjects' HLA-A and HLA-B alleles were reportedly predicted from TCR beta sequences. Within the data, a cluster of highly shared sequence variants was likely a sequencing artifact.

PCR employed 60 Vbeta and 13 Jbeta primers. Profiled with immunoSEQ multiplex PCR; TCRdb holds only in-frame clones, not every one. The sample has about 55,000 clones; about three quarters are singletons. V was trimmed by 4 bases and J by 5 bases, leaving 8 bases between them. The CDR3 has 12 residues. Germline values: CDR1 MDHEN, CDR2 SYDVKM. The specimen sequenced was PBMCs. This rearrangement joins TRBV28 to TRBJ1-2; D not resolved. The receptor's source is a female donor in good health and CMV-seronegative. CDR3 sequence (DNA): TGTGCCAGCAGTTATCCAGGTTATGGCTACACCTTC. It specifies CASSYPGYGYTF.